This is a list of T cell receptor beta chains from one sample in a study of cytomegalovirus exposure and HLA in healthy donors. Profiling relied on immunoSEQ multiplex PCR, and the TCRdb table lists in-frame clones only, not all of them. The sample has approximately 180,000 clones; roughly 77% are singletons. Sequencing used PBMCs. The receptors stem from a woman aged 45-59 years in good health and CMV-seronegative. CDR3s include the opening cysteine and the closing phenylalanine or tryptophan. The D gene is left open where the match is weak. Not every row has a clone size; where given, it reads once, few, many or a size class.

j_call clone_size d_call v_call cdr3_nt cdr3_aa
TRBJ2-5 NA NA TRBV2 TGTGCCAGCAGTGCAGGACGGGGAGAGACCCAGTACTTC CASSAGRGETQYF
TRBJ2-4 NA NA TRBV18 TGTGCCAGCTCACCAGAGGTTTTGGGTTTAGGTAACATTCAGTACTTC CASSPEVLGLGNIQYF
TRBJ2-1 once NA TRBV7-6 TGTGCCAGCAGCCAGCGGGCGGTTTCTAGCTCCTACAATGAGCAGTTCTTC CASSQRAVSSSYNEQFF
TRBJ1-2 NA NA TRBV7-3 TGTGCCAGCAGCCTTCACATAGTTCGGGTCTATGGCTACACCTTC CASSLHIVRVYGYTF
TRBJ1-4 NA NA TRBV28 TGTGCCAGCTCCGACACCGAAGAAAAACTGTTTTTT CASSDTEEKLFF
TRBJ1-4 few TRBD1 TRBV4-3 TGCGCCAGCAGCCAGCCACGGGACAGGGGGGAAAAACTGTTTTTT CASSQPRDRGEKLFF
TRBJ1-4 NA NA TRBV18 TGTGCCAGCTCACAGGGGCTTAATGAAAAACTGTTTTTT CASSQGLNEKLFF
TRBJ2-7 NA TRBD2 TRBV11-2 TGTGCCAGCAGCGGTGGACTAGCGGGAACGACCCGGAACTTCGAGCAGTACTTC CASSGGLAGTTRNFEQYF
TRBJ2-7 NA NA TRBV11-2 TGTGCCAGCAGCTTAGCGAGTTACGAGCAGTACTTC CASSLASYEQYF
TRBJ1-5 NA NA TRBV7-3 TGTGCCAGCAGCTTATCCCTCGCGAGGTCGGTCGGTCAGCCCCAGCATTTT CASSLSLARSVGQPQHF
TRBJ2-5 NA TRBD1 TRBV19 TGTGCCAGTAGTCCCAACAGGGGAGAGACCCAGTACTTC CASSPNRGETQYF
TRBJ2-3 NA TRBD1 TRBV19 TGTGCCAGTAGTATCCAGGGGGCTCGGGATACGCAGTATTTT CASSIQGARDTQYF
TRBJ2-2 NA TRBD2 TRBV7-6 TGTGCCAGCAGCTTCCTAGCGGGAGGGGACGGGGAGCTGTTTTTT CASSFLAGGDGELFF
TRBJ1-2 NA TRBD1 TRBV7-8 TGTGCCAGCAGCCGTGCCCAACAGGGGGCCGCTAACTATGGCTACACCTTC CASSRAQQGAANYGYTF
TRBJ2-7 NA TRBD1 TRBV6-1 TGTGCCAGCAGTCCCCGACAGGGGACCTACGAGCAGTACTTC CASSPRQGTYEQYF
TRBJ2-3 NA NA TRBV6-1 TGTGCCAGCAGGGCCCCAGGGTCTTCTGAAGGTACGCAGTATTTT CASRAPGSSEGTQYF
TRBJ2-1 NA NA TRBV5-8 TGTGCCAGCAGCTTGTCGGCAGGGATAGGCCACAATGAGCAGTTCTTC CASSLSAGIGHNEQFF
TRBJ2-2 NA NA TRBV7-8 TGTGCCAGCAGTCCAACGGGGAACACCGGGGAGCTGTTTTTT CASSPTGNTGELFF
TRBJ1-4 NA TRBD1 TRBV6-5 TGTGCCAGCGGTTTACAGGGGAGAGGAGAAAAACTGTTTTTT CASGLQGRGEKLFF
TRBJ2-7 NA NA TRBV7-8 TGTGCCAGCACCCGATCGAGCTCCTACGAGCAGTACTTC CASTRSSSYEQYF
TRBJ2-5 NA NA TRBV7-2 TGTGCCAGCAGAAGGGGGGGACTGTACCAAGAGACCCAGTACTTC CASRRGGLYQETQYF
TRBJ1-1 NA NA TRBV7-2 TGTGCCAGCAGCTTACAGGGTAGCATCACTGAAGCTTTCTTT CASSLQGSITEAFF
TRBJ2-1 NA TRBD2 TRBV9 TGTGCCAGCAGCGTAGGGCGCGGGAGGTCCTACAATGAGCAGTTCTTC CASSVGRGRSYNEQFF
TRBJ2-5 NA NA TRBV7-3 TGTGCCAGCAGCTTAAAGTCGGGAGAGACCCAGTACTTC CASSLKSGETQYF
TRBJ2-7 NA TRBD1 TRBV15 TGTGCCACCAGCAAACCGGGACAGGGATCCTACGAGCAGTACTTC CATSKPGQGSYEQYF
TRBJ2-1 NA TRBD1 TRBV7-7 TGTGCTAGCAGCTTAGCGGGACAGGGGGGTAATGAGCAGTTCTTC CASSLAGQGGNEQFF
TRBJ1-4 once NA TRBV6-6 TGTGCCAGCAGTTACCCGACCGCAGGAAATGAAAAACTGTTTTTT CASSYPTAGNEKLFF
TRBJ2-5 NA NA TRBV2 TGTGCCAGCAGTGAAGTGGGGGGGCAGAAAGAGACCCAGTACTTC CASSEVGGQKETQYF
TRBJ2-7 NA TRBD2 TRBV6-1 TGTGCCAGCAGGCCTCCCGGGACTAGCGGGAGTAAGCAGTACTTC CASRPPGTSGSKQYF
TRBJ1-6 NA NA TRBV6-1 TGTGCCAGCAGTGCCAGGATTAATTCACCCCTCCACTTT CASSARINSPLHF
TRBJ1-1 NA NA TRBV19 TGTGCCAGTAGTACTCTGGACATGAAAGTCACTGAAGCTTTCTTT CASSTLDMKVTEAFF
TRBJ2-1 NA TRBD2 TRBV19 TGTGCCAGTAGTATAGGGAGCGGGAGGGGCAATGAGCAGTTCTTC CASSIGSGRGNEQFF
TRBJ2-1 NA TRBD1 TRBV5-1 TGCGCCAGCAGCTTGGGGGACAGGACCTTTTTAATTGAGCAGTTCTTC CASSLGDRTFLIEQFF
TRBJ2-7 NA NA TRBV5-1 TGCGCCAGCAGCTTTGGACAGACCTACGAGCAGTACTTC CASSFGQTYEQYF
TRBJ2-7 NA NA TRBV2 TGTGCCAGCAGTGAAAGAGCTGGAGCCTACGAGCAGTACTTC CASSERAGAYEQYF
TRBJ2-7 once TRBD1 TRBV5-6 TGTGCCAGCAGCCCCCGGGGGACAGGGTCCCACGAGCAGTACTTC CASSPRGTGSHEQYF
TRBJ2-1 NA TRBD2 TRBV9 TGTGCCAGCAGCGTAGAATTAGCGGGAGTTGATGAGCAGTTCTTC CASSVELAGVDEQFF
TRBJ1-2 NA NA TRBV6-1 TGTGCCGGGTCGAGGAGGGCAGGGAACAACTATGGCTACACCTTC CAGSRRAGNNYGYTF
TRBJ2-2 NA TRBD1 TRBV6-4 TGTGCCAGCAGTGTCAGGACAGGTCGCGGGGAGCTGTTTTTT CASSVRTGRGELFF
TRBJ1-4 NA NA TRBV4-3 TGCGCCAGCAGCCAAGATTTAGGCGGCAGAAATGAAAAACTGTTTTTT CASSQDLGGRNEKLFF
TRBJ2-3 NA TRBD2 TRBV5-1 TGCGCCAGCAGCTTGGACCCTCCTACTAGCGAGGCAGATACGCAGTATTTT CASSLDPPTSEADTQYF
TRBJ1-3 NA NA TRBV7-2 TGTGCCAGCAGCCCGAAAGCGGCAGCTCATTTCGGAAACACCATATATTTT CASSPKAAAHFGNTIYF
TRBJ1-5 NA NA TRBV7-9 TGTGCCAGCAGCCCGCCGGGGGTCGAAGGCCAGCCCCAGCATTTT CASSPPGVEGQPQHF
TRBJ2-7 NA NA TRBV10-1 TGCGCCAGCAGTGGACCGGGACACGTTTCCTACGAGCAGTACTTC CASSGPGHVSYEQYF
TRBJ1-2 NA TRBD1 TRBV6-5 TGTGCCAGCAGTTATAAACAGGGGGGTGGCTACACCTTC CASSYKQGGGYTF
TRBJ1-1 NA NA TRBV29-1 TGCAGCGCGGACAGATGGAACACTGAAGCTTTCTTT CSADRWNTEAFF
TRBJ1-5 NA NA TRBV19 TGTGCCAGTAGTATAGTTACAGGATATAGCAATCAGCCCCAGCATTTT CASSIVTGYSNQPQHF
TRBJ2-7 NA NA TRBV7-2 TGTGCCAGCAGCTCCTGGGGGCGGTACGAGCAGTACTTC CASSSWGRYEQYF
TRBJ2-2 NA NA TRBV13 TGTGCCAGCTCGGCCACTCGGGGCGGGGAGCTGTTTTTT CASSATRGGELFF
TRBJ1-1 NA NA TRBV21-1 TGTGCCAGCAGCAAAGAAGTGGCGACATGGGCTTTCTTT CASSKEVATWAFF
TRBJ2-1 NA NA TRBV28 TGTGCCAGCAGTTTAGCAGCGGTAACCCGTCAAGGGCAGTTCTTC CASSLAAVTRQGQFF
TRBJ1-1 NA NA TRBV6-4 TGTGCCAGCAGTGACCAAAGGGGTGAAGCTTTCTTT CASSDQRGEAFF
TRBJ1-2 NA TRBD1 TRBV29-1 TGCAGCGTTGATTCCTTACAGGGGAACTATGGCTACACCTTC CSVDSLQGNYGYTF
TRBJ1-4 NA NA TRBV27 TGTGCCAGCAGTTTAGGCTGGGCCGCCGCTAATGAAAAACTGTTTTTT CASSLGWAAANEKLFF
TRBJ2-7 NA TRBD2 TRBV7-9 TGTGCCAGCAGCTTTCGAGTAGCGGGGGGCGAGCAGTACTTC CASSFRVAGGEQYF
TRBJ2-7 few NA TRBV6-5 TGTGCCAGCAGTTACAGGGGGGGTCTCCACTACGAGCAGTACTTC CASSYRGGLHYEQYF
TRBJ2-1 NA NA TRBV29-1 TGCAGCGCGCGAGGGAATATTCCTGGTGAGCAGTTCTTC CSARGNIPGEQFF
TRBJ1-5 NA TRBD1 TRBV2 TGTGCCAGCAGGACAGGGAGAGAGCCCCAGCATTTT CASRTGREPQHF
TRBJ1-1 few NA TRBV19 TGTGCCAGTAGTCACAGGGAGCCCAACACTGAAGCTTTCTTT CASSHREPNTEAFF